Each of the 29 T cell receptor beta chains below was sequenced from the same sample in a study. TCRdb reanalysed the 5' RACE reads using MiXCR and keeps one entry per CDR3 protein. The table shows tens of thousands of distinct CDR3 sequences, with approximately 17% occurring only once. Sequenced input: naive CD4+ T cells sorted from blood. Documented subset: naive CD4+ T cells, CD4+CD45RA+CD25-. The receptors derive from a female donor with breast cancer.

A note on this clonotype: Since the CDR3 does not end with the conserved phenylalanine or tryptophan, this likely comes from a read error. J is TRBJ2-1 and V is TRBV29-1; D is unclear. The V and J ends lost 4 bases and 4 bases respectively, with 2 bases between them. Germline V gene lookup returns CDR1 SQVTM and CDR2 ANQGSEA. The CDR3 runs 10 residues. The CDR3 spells CSVGYNEQFL. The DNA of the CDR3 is TGCAGCGTTGGTTACAATGAGCAGTTCCTC.

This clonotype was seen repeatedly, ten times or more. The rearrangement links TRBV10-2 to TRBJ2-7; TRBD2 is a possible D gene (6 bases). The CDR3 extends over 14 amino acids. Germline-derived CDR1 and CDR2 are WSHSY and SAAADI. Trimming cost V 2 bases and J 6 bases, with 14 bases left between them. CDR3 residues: CASSERGLLSEQYF. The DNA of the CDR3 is TGCGCCAGCAGTGAGAGGGGACTTCTCTCCGAGCAGTACTTC.

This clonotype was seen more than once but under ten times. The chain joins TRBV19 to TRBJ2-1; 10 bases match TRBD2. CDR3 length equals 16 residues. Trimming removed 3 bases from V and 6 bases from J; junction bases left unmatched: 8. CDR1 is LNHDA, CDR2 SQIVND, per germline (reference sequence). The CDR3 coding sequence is TGTGCCAGTAGTATCCCACCTAGCGGGAGTGCCAATGAGCAGTTCTTC. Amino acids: CASSIPPSGSANEQFF. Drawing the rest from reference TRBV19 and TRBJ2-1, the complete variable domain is DGGITQSPKYLFRKEGQNVTLSCEQNLNHDAMYWYRQDPGQGLRLIYYSQIVNDFQKGDIAEGYSVSREKKESFPLTVTSAQKNPTAFYLCASSIPPSGSANEQFFGPGTRLTVL.

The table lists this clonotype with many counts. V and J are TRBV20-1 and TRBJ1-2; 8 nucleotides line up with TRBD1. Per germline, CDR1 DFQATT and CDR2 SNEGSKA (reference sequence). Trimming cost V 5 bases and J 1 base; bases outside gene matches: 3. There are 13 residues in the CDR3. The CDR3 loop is CSAPDRGNYGYTF. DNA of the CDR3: TGCAGTGCTCCTGACAGGGGTAACTATGGCTACACCTTC.

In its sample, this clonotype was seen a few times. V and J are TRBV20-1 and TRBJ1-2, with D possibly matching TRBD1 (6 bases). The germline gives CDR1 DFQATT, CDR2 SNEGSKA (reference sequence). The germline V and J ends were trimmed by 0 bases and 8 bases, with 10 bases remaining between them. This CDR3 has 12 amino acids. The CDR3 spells CSAREGARGYTF. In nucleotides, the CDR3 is TGCAGTGCTAGAGAGGGGGCCCGAGGCTACACCTTC.

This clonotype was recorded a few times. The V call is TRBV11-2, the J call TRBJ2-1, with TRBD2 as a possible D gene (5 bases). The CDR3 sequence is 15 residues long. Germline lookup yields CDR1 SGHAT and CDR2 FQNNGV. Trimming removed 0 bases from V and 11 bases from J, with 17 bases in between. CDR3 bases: TGTGCCAGCAGCTTAGATTGGGCTAGCAGACTCCAGCAGTTCTTC. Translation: CASSLDWASRLQQFF. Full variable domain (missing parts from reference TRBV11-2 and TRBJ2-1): EAGVAQSPRYKIIEKRQSVAFWCNPISGHATLYWYQQILGQGPKLLIQFQNNGVVDDSQLPKDRFSAERLKGVDSTLKIQPAKLEDSAVYLCASSLDWASRLQQFFGPGTRLTVL.

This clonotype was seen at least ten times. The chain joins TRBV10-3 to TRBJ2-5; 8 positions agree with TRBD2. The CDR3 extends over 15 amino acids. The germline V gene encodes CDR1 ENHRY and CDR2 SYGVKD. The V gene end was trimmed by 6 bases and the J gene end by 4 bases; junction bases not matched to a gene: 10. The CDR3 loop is CAIREAGAAGETQYF. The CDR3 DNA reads TGTGCCATCAGGGAAGCGGGGGCCGCGGGAGAGACCCAGTACTTC.

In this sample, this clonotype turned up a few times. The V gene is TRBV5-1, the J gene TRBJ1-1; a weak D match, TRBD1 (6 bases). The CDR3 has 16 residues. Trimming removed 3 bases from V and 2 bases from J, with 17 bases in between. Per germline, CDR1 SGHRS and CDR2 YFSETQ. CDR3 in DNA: TGCGCCAGCAGCTCCGGGACACGAGGCTTAAACACTGAAGCTTTCTTT. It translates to CASSSGTRGLNTEAFF.

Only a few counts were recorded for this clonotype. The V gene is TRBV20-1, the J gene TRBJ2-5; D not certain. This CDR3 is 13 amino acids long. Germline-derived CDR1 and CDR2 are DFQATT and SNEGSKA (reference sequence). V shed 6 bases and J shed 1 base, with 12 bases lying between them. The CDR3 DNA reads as TGCAGTGCCCCAATCAGGATCCAAGAGACCCAGTACTTC. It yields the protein CSAPIRIQETQYF.

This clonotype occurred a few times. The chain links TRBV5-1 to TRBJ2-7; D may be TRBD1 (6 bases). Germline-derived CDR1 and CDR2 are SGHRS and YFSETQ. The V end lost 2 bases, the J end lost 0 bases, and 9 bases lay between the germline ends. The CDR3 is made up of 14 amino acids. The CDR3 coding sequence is TGCGCCAGCAGCTTTTCAGGGGACTCCTACGAGCAGTACTTC. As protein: CASSFSGDSYEQYF.

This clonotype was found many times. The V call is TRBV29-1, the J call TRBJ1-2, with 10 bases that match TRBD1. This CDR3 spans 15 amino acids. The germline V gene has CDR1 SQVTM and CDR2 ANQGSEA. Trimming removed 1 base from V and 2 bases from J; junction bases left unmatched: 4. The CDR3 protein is CSVEGTGQGNYGYTF. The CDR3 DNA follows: TGCAGCGTTGAAGGAACGGGACAGGGGAACTATGGCTACACCTTC.

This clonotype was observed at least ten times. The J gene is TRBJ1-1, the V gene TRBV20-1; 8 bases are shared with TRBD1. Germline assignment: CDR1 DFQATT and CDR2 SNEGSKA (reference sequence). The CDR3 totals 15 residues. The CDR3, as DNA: TGCGCCGGGGTGTCCAGGGGGCGAAGGAACACTGAAGCTTTCTTT. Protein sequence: CAGVSRGRRNTEAFF.

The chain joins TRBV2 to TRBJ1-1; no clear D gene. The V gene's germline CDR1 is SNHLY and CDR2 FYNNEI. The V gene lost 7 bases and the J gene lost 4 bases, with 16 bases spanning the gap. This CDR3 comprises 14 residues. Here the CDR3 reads CASNVQALSTEAFF. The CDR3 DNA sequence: TGTGCCAGCAACGTCCAGGCGCTGAGCACTGAAGCTTTCTTT. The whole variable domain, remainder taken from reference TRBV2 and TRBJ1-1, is EPEVTQTPSHQVTQMGQEVILRCVPISNHLYFYWYRQILGQKVEFLVSFYNNEISEKSEIFDDQFSVERPDGSNFTLKIRSTKLEDSAMYFCASNVQALSTEAFFGQGTRLTVV.

The CDR3 sequence is CSVPGVYNTGELFF. The CDR3 DNA is TGCAGCGTTCCTGGGGTATACAACACCGGGGAGCTGTTTTTT. The genes are TRBV29-1 and TRBJ2-2; D remains ambiguous. Germline V gene lookup returns CDR1 SQVTM and CDR2 ANQGSEA. Trimming took off 5 bases at V and 2 bases at J, with 12 bases between the two ends. CDR3 length equals 14 residues.

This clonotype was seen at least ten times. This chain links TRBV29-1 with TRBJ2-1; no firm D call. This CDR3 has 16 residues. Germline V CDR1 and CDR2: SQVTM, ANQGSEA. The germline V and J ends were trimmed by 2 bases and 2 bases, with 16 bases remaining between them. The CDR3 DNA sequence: TGCAGCGTTGAATTTCCCGACGCAGAGACCTACAATGAGCAGTTCTTC. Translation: CSVEFPDAETYNEQFF.

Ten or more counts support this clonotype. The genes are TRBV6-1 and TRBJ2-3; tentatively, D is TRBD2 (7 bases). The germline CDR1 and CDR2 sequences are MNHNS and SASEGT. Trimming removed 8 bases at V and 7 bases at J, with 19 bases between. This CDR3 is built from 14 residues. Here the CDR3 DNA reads TGTGCCAGCCGATACGGGGCGGGGGCCTATACGCAGTATTTT. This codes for CASRYGAGAYTQYF.

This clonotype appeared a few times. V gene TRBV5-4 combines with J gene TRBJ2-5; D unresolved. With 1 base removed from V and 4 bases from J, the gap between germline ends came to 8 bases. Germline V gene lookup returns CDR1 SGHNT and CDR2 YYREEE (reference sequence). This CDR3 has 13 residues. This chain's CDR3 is CASSLPQRETQYF. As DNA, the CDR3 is TGTGCCAGCAGCTTGCCGCAACGAGAGACCCAGTACTTC.

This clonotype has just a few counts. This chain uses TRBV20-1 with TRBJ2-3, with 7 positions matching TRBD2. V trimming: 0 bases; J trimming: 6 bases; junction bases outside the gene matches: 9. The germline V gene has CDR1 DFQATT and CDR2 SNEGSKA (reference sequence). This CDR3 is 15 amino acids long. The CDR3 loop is CSAREGAGVWDTQYF. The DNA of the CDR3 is TGCAGTGCTAGAGAAGGTGCGGGAGTATGGGATACGCAGTATTTT.

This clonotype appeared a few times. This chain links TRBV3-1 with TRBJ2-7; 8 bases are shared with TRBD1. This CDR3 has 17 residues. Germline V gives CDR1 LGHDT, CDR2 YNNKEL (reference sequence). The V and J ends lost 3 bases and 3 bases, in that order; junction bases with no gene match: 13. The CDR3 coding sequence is TGTGCCAGCAGCCACACCGCCGGGACAGGAGGTCGCTACGAGCAGTACTTC. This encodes CASSHTAGTGGRYEQYF.

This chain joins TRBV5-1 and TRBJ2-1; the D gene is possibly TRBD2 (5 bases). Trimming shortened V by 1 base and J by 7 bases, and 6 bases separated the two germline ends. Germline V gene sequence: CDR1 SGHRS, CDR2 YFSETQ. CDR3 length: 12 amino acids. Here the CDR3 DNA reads TGCGCCAGCAGCTTGACTAGAAATGAGCAGTTCTTC. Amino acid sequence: CASSLTRNEQFF.

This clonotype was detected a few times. As DNA, the CDR3 is TGCGCCAGCGAACCCTCTGCTAGCGGGAATGTTTGGGAGACCCAGTACTTC. Residues: CASEPSASGNVWETQYF. The rearrangement uses TRBV4-1 and TRBJ2-5, with TRBD2 identical over 9 bases. The CDR3 is 17 residues long. The V gene's germline CDR1 is MGHRA and CDR2 YSYEKL. V was clipped by 8 bases and J by 5 bases; unmatched bases: 18.

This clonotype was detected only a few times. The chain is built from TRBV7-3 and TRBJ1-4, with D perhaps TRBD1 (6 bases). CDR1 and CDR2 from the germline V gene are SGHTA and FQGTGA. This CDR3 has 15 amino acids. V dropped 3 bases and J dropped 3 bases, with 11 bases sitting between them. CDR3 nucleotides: TGTGCCAGCAGCTTCTCAGGGGCCGCTAATGAAAAACTGTTTTTT. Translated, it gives CASSFSGAANEKLFF.

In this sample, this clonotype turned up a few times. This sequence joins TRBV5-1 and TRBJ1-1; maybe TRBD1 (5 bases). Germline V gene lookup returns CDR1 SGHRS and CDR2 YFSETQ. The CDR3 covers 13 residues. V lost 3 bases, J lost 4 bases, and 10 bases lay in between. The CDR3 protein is CASSSAGGTEAFF. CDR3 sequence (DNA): TGCGCCAGCAGCTCAGCGGGGGGCACTGAAGCTTTCTTT.

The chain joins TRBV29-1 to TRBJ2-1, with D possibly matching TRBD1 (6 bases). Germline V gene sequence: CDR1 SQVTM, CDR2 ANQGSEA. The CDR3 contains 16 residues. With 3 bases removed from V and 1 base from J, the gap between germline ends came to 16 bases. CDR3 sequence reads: CSVDILGADSYNEQFF. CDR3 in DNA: TGCAGCGTTGATATTTTGGGGGCAGATTCCTACAATGAGCAGTTCTTC.

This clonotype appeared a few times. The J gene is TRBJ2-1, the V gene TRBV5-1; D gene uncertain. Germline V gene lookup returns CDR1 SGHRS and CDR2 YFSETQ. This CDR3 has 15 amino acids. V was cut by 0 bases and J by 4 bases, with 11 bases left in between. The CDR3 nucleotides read TGCGCCAGCAGCTTGGGGTGGCTTCTATACAATGAGCAGTTCTTC. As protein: CASSLGWLLYNEQFF.

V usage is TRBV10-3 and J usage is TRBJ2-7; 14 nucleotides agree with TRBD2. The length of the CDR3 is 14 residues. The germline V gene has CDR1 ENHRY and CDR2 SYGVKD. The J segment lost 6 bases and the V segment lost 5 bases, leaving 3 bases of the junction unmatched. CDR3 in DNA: TGTGCCATCAGTTCTGGACTAGCGGGAGGCGAGCAGTACTTC. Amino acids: CAISSGLAGGEQYF.

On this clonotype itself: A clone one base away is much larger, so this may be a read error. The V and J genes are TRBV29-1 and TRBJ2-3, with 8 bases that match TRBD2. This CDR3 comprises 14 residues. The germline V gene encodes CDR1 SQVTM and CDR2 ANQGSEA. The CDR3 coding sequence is TGCAACGTTGGGGGGACTAGGTCCACAGATACGCAGTATTTT. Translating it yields CNVGGTRSTDTQYF.

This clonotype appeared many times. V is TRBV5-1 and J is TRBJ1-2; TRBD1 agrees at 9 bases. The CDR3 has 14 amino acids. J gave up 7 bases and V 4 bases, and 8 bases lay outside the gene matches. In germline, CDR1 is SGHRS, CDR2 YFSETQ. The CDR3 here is CASSQMGQGSGYTF. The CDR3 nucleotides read TGCGCCAGCAGCCAAATGGGACAGGGTTCTGGCTACACCTTC. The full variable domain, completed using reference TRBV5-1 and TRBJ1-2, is KAGVTQTPRYLIKTRGQQVTLSCSPISGHRSVSWYQQTPGQGLQFLFEYFSETQRNKGNFPGRFSGRQFSNSRSEMNVSTLELGDSALYLCASSQMGQGSGYTFGSGTRLTVV.

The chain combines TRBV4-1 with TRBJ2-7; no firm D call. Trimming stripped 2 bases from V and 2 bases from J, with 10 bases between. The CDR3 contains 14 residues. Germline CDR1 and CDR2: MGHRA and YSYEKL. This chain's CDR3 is CASSQRSSTYEQYF. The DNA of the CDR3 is TGCGCCAGCAGCCAACGAAGTAGCACCTACGAGCAGTACTTC.